This T cell receptor (beta chain) derives from a study of CD8 T cells in ankylosing spondylitis. This clonotype was counted only a few times. The antigen is not known. TCRdb fed the 5' RACE reads into MiXCR, producing one record per CDR3 protein. The sample shows about 360,000 distinct CDR3 sequences, roughly 14% of them seen only once. General observations from the study: There were earlier reports of some motif variants in reactive arthritis synovial fluid and blood. Disease-linked clones were reportedly significantly enriched in matched ankylosing spondylitis synovial fluid.

The sample taken for sequencing was blood, either unsorted or a sorted T cell fraction (not recorded which). The origin of this receptor is a male donor with ankylosing spondylitis or in good health (not recorded which).

The CDR3 reads CSARGEGARAEAFF. The CDR3, as DNA: TGCAGTGCTAGAGGTGAGGGCGCGAGGGCTGAAGCTTTCTTT. The chain uses TRBV20-1 and TRBJ1-1; no clear D. The V gene lost 1 base and the J gene lost 6 bases, with 15 bases spanning the gap. The CDR3 contains 14 residues. Germline CDR1 is DFQATT and CDR2 is SNEGSKA (reference sequence).